This T cell receptor beta chain was profiled in a study of blood T cells in healthy people across ages. Germline loops: CDR1 SGHRS, CDR2 YFSETQ. J gave up 1 base and V 4 bases, and 7 bases lay outside the gene matches. This CDR3 is built from 17 residues. A second 7 to 11 cycle PCR used barcoded and J-beta primers. TCRdb analysed the 5' RACE reads with MiXCR anew, one entry per CDR3 protein. The sample holds 1.5 million to 2 million distinct CDR3 sequences; 28% are singletons and the top ten take about 7.7%. The sequence was obtained from a woman in her 30s in good health. V is TRBV5-1 and J is TRBJ1-4, with 10 bases aligning to TRBD1. The sample was blood. DNA of the CDR3: TGCGCCAGCAGCCCCGACAGGGGGCGGGTAACTAATGAAAAACTGTTTTTT. This gives the protein CASSPDRGRVTNEKLFF. Complete variable domain (other parts from reference TRBV5-1 and TRBJ1-4): KAGVTQTPRYLIKTRGQQVTLSCSPISGHRSVSWYQQTPGQGLQFLFEYFSETQRNKGNFPGRFSGRQFSNSRSEMNVSTLELGDSALYLCASSPDRGRVTNEKLFFGSGTQLSVL.